This passage covers 19 T cell receptor beta chains from one sample sequenced in a study of CD8 T cells in Susac syndrome. Reverse transcription of roughly 0.45 to 1 ug RNA used random hexamers. TCRdb reprocessed the immunoSEQ multiplex PCR reads with MiXCR, giving one entry per CDR3 protein. This sample has 150,000 to 160,000 distinct CDR3 sequences, with about 94% found just once. Material: CD8+ T cells from PBMCs. All receptors come from a human donor with multiple sclerosis.

The V call is TRBV11-2, the J call TRBJ2-7; 8 nucleotides agree with TRBD1. CDR3 length equals 14 residues. Germline loops: CDR1 SGHAT, CDR2 FQNNGV. V gave up 2 bases and J gave up 1 base; unmatched junction bases: 1. The CDR3 DNA follows: TGTGCCAGCAGCTTATGGGACAGGTCCTACGAGCAGTACTTC. It translates to CASSLWDRSYEQYF.

The J gene is TRBJ2-1, the V gene TRBV9; D may match TRBD1 or TRBD2 (5 bases each). The V and J ends lost 0 bases and 5 bases respectively, with 12 bases between them. Germline V lookup: CDR1 SGDLS, CDR2 YYNGEE. The CDR3 is made up of 15 amino acids. In DNA, the CDR3 is TGTGCCAGCAGCGTAGAACCGGGACCCAACAATGAGCAGTTCTTC. It specifies CASSVEPGPNNEQFF.

This chain uses TRBV3-1 with TRBJ1-2; TRBD1 agrees at 7 bases. The V segment lost 3 bases and the J segment 3 bases; nucleotides outside the gene matches: 7. This CDR3 contains 15 residues. Per the germline V gene, CDR1 is LGHDT and CDR2 is YNNKEL (reference sequence). For the CDR3, the DNA is TGTGCCAGCAGCCATGGGGCTACAGGGGACTATGGCTACACCTTC. This codes for CASSHGATGDYGYTF.

This clonotype was seen once. The chain recombines TRBV7-2 with TRBJ1-1, with TRBD1 matching 8 bases. The length of the CDR3 is 15 residues. Germline assignment: CDR1 SGHTA and CDR2 FQGNSA. The junction had 8 bases not matched to a gene; V was cut back by 3 bases and J by 5 bases. The CDR3 loop is CASSFVQGAGTEAFF. As DNA, the CDR3 is TGTGCCAGCAGCTTCGTTCAGGGGGCGGGAACTGAAGCTTTCTTT. The complete variable domain, with remaining parts taken from reference TRBV7-2 and TRBJ1-1, reads GAGVSQSPSNKVTEKGKDVELRCDPISGHTALYWYRQSLGQGLEFLIYFQGNSAPDKSGLPSDRFSAERTGGSVSTLTIQRTQQEDSAVYLCASSFVQGAGTEAFFGQGTRLTVV.

The chain is built from TRBV27 and TRBJ1-1; no clear D gene. In germline, CDR1 is MNHEY, CDR2 SMNVEV (reference sequence). This CDR3 has 13 amino acids. Trimming cost V 1 base and J 3 bases, with 6 bases left between them. CDR3 protein: CASSLYLHTEAFF. CDR3 coding DNA: TGTGCCAGCAGTTTATATCTGCACACTGAAGCTTTCTTT.

The chain employs TRBV15 and TRBJ1-2; 7 bases match TRBD1. The CDR3 has 16 residues. Per germline, CDR1 LNHNV and CDR2 YYDKDF (reference sequence). The ends lost 1 base at V and 4 bases at J; junction bases unmatched: 9. This chain's CDR3 is CATSRAGTAQPYGYTF. The DNA for the CDR3 is TGTGCCACCAGCAGAGCCGGGACAGCCCAACCCTATGGCTACACCTTC.

This chain links TRBV4-1 with TRBJ2-1; D possibly uses TRBD1 or TRBD2 (5 bases each). There are 13 residues in the CDR3. The ends were cut back, 3 bases at V and 3 bases at J, with 6 bases in the middle. The germline CDR1 and CDR2 sequences are MGHRA and YSYEKL. CDR3 in amino acids: CASSQGVYNEQFF. CDR3 DNA sequence: TGCGCCAGCAGCCAGGGGGTCTACAATGAGCAGTTCTTC.

The CDR3 DNA sequence: TGTGCCAGCAGCGCGGGTCACAATGAGCAGTTCTTC. Translated: CASSAGHNEQFF. J is TRBJ2-1 and V is TRBV5-4; a weak D match, TRBD2 (5 bases). The CDR3 totals 12 residues. CDR1 and CDR2 from the germline V gene are SGHNT and YYREEE (reference sequence). Trimming removed 4 bases from V and 5 bases from J, with 7 bases in between. The full variable domain, with the rest looked up from reference TRBV5-4 and TRBJ2-1, is ETGVTQSPTHLIKTRGQQVTLRCSSQSGHNTVSWYQQALGQGPQFIFQYYREEENGRGNFPPRFSGLQFPNYSSELNVNALELDDSALYLCASSAGHNEQFFGPGTRLTVL.

The V gene is TRBV5-1, the J gene TRBJ2-1; no definite D call. Deletions cut 4 bases from V and 6 bases from J, with 11 bases between. CDR1 is SGHRS and CDR2 is YFSETQ in the germline V gene. The CDR3 covers 13 residues. The CDR3 sequence is CASSGNSFNEQFF. The CDR3 coding sequence is TGCGCCAGCAGCGGGAACTCTTTCAATGAGCAGTTCTTC.

V usage is TRBV10-3 and J usage is TRBJ1-1; unclear D gene. The germline CDR1 and CDR2 sequences are ENHRY and SYGVKD. The length of the CDR3 is 16 residues. V dropped 3 bases and J dropped 1 base, with 15 bases sitting between them. The CDR3 here is CAISEISPGSNTEAFF. Here the CDR3 DNA reads TGTGCCATCAGTGAAATAAGTCCGGGGTCGAACACTGAAGCTTTCTTT.

The chain carries TRBV12-3 or TRBV12-4 and TRBJ1-1; D is unclear. The CDR3 runs 11 residues. Trimming pared 3 bases from V and 11 bases from J, leaving 10 bases between. The CDR3 loop reads CASSFGSDAFF. CDR3 coding DNA: TGTGCCAGCAGTTTTGGGTCGGACGCTTTCTTT.

This clonotype occurred once. The chain links TRBV29-1 to TRBJ2-1, with D uncertain. Germline loops: CDR1 SQVTM, CDR2 ANQGSEA. V was clipped by 3 bases and J by 2 bases, with 11 bases between them. The CDR3 is 14 residues long. CDR3 in amino acids: CSVDGLTPYNEQFF. As DNA, the CDR3 is TGCAGCGTTGATGGGCTTACCCCCTACAATGAGCAGTTCTTC.

This rearrangement joins TRBV2 to TRBJ2-7; 9 bases fit TRBD1. Germline V gives CDR1 SNHLY, CDR2 FYNNEI. J gave up 4 bases and V 10 bases, and 14 bases lay outside the gene matches. This CDR3 is 15 amino acids long. For the CDR3, the DNA is TGTGCCACCCTACGGGCCCGGGACAGGGAATACGAGCAGTACTTC. The encoded protein is CATLRARDREYEQYF.

This rearrangement joins TRBV7-9 to TRBJ2-1; 10 positions match TRBD2. The CDR3 length is 18 residues. V dropped 8 bases and J dropped 4; count of bases not matched to a gene: 17. CDR1 SEHNR and CDR2 FQNEAQ come from the germline V gene (reference sequence). The CDR3 loop is CASHYPALTSGNYNEQFF. In DNA form, the CDR3 reads TGTGCCAGCCACTACCCCGCCTTAACTAGCGGGAATTACAATGAGCAGTTCTTC.

The chain has TRBV27 and TRBJ1-1; possible D gene TRBD1, 5 bases. The CDR3 totals 11 residues. Germline-derived CDR1 and CDR2 are MNHEY and SMNVEV (reference sequence). V was clipped by 4 bases and J by 6 bases, with 6 bases between them. The CDR3 protein is CASSWGAEAFF. The CDR3 region has the DNA TGTGCCAGCAGTTGGGGCGCTGAAGCTTTCTTT.

The chain has TRBV20-1 and TRBJ1-5; D not resolved. CDR1 and CDR2 from the germline V gene are DFQATT and SNEGSKA (reference sequence). CDR3 length equals 14 residues. V was trimmed by 6 bases and J by 4 bases, leaving 16 bases between them. As DNA, the CDR3 is TGCAGTGCCCGAGCGGGCTTCGGGAATCAGCCCCAGCATTTT. This translates into CSARAGFGNQPQHF.

This chain links TRBV29-1 with TRBJ1-2; D call uncertain. Per germline, CDR1 SQVTM and CDR2 ANQGSEA. V lost 3 bases, J lost 5 bases, and 16 bases lay in between. This CDR3 is built from 14 residues. CDR3: CSVEGFAGEYGYTF. DNA of the CDR3: TGCAGCGTTGAGGGTTTCGCCGGGGAATATGGCTACACCTTC.

The chain uses TRBV7-3 and TRBJ2-2, with D perhaps TRBD2 (6 bases). Germline CDR1 and CDR2: SGHTA and FQGTGA. V lost 5 bases and J 2 bases, leaving 18 bases between the germline ends. The CDR3 is made up of 17 amino acids. The CDR3 protein is CASSPDGGALNTGELFF. As DNA, the CDR3 is TGTGCCAGCAGCCCCGACGGAGGGGCCCTTAACACCGGGGAGCTGTTTTTT. The whole variable domain, remainder taken from reference TRBV7-3 and TRBJ2-2, is GAGVSQTPSNKVTEKGKYVELRCDPISGHTALYWYRQSLGQGPEFLIYFQGTGAADDSGLPNDRFFAVRPEGSVSTLKIQRTERGDSAVYLCASSPDGGALNTGELFFGEGSRLTVL.

CDR3 amino acids: CASSLGTSAYGTQYF. In DNA, the CDR3 is TGTGCCAGCAGCCTCGGGACTAGCGCCTATGGTACGCAGTATTTT. The genes are TRBV4-2 and TRBJ2-3, with 10 bases aligning to TRBD2. The CDR3 runs to 15 residues. Germline CDR1 reads LGHNA; CDR2 reads YNFKEQ. The junction had 9 bases not matched to a gene; V was cut back by 4 bases and J by 8 bases.